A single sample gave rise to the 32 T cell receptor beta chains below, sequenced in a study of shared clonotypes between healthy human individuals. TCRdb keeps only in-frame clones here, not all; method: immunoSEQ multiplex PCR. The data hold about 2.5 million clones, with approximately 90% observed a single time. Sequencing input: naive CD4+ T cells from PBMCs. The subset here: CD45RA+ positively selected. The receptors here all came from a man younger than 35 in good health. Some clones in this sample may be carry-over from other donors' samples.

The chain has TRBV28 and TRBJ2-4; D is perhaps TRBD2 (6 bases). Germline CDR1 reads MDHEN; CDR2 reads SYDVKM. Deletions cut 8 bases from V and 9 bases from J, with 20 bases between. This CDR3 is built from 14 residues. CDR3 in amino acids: CASHAGSRRGIQYF. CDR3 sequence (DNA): TGTGCCAGCCATGCCGGGAGCCGGAGGGGCATTCAGTACTTC.

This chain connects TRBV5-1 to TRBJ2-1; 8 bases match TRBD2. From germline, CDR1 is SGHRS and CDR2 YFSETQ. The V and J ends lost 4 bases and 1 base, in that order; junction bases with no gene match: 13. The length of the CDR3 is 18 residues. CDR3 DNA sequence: TGCGCCAGCAGCAGAACTAGCGGCAGCCTAGGGTCCTACAATGAGCAGTTCTTC. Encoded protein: CASSRTSGSLGSYNEQFF.

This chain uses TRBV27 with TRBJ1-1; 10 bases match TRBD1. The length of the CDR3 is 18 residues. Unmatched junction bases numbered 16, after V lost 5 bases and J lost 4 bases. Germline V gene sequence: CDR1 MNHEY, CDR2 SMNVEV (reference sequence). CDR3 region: CASSPPLRGGQGRTEAFF. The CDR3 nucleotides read TGTGCCAGCAGTCCACCGCTTCGGGGGGGACAGGGGCGCACTGAAGCTTTCTTT.

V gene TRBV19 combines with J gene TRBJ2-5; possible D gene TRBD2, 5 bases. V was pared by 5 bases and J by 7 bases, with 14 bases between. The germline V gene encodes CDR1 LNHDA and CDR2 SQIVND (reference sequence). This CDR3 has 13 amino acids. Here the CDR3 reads CASSPSWAGTQYF. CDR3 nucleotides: TGTGCCAGTAGTCCCTCTTGGGCGGGGACCCAGTACTTC.

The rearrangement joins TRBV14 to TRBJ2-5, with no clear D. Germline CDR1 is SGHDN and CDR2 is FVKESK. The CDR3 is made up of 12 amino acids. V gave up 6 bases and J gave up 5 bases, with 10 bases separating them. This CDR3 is CASRRGSETQYF. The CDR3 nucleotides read TGTGCCAGCAGGAGAGGATCGGAGACCCAGTACTTC. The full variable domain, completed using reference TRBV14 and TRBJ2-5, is EAGVTQFPSHSVIEKGQTVTLRCDPISGHDNLYWYRRVMGKEIKFLLHFVKESKQDESGMPNNRFLAERTGGTYSTLKVQPAELEDSGVYFCASRRGSETQYFGPGTRLLVL.

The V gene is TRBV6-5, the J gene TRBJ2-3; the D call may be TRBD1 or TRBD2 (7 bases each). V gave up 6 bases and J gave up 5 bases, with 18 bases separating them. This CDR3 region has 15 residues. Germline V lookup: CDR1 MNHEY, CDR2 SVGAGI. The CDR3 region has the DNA TGTGCCAGCAGCCCGTGGGGAGGGGGCGGAGATACGCAGTATTTT. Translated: CASSPWGGGGDTQYF.

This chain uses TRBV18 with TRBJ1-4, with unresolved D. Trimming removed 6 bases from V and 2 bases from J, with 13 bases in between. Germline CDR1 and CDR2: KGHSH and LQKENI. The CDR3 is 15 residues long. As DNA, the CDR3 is TGTGCCAGCTCTCAAATCGTAGGGACTAATGAAAAACTGTTTTTT. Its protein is CASSQIVGTNEKLFF. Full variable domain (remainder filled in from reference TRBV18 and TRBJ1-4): NAGVMQNPRHLVRRRGQEARLRCSPMKGHSHVYWYRQLPEEGLKFMVYLQKENIIDESGMPKERFSAEFPKEGPSILRIQQVVRGDSAAYFCASSQIVGTNEKLFFGSGTQLSVL.

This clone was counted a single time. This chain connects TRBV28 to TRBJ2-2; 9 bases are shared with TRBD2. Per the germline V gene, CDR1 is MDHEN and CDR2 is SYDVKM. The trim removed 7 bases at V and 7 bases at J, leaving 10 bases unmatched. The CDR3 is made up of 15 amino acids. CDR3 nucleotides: TGTGCCAGCACTACGTTGCGGGGGGGCGTCGGGGAGCTGTTTTTT. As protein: CASTTLRGGVGELFF.

The CDR3 protein is CASRRDREGSGEQFF. CDR3 coding DNA: TGTGCCAGTAGACGGGACAGGGAGGGAAGCGGTGAGCAGTTCTTC. This chain uses TRBV19 with TRBJ2-1, with TRBD1 matching 9 bases. This CDR3 has 15 amino acids. CDR1 LNHDA and CDR2 SQIVND come from the germline V gene (reference sequence). Losses at the gene ends were 6 bases for V and 9 bases for J; bases not matched to a gene: 12.

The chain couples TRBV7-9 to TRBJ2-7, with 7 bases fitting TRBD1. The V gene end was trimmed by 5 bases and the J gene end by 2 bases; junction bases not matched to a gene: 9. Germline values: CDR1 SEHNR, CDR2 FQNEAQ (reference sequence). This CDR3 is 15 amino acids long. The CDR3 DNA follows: TGTGCCAGCAGCCTAGGGGACAGTCGGGCCTACGAGCAGTACTTC. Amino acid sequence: CASSLGDSRAYEQYF.

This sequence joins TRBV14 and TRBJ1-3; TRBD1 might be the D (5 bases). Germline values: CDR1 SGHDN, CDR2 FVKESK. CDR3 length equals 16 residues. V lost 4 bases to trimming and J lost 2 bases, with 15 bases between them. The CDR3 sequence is CASSRSGSFAGNTIYF. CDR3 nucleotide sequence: TGTGCCAGCAGCCGCTCAGGGTCGTTCGCTGGAAACACCATATATTTT.

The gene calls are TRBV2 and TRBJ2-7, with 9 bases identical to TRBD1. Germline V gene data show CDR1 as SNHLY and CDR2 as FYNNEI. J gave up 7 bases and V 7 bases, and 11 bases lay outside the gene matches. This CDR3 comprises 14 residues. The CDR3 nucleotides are TGTGCCAGCAAATTGGACAGGGGCAAATGGGAGCAGTACTTC. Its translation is CASKLDRGKWEQYF.

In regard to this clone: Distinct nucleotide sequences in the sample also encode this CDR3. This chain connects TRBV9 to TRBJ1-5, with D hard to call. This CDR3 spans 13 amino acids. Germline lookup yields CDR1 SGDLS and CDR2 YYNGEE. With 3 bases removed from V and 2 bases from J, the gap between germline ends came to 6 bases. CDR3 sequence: CASSGPGNQPQHF. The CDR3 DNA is TGTGCCAGCAGCGGCCCGGGCAATCAGCCCCAGCATTTT.

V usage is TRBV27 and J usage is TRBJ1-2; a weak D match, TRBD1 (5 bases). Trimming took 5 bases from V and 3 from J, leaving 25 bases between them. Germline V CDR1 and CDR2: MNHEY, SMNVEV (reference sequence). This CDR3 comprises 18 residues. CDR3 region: CASSPRMGVSIRDYGYTF. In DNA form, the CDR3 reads TGTGCCAGCAGTCCGAGAATGGGGGTTTCGATTCGAGACTATGGCTACACCTTC.

This CDR3 reads CASSPVTSGKINEQFF. Written as DNA, the CDR3 is TGTGCCAGCAGCCCTGTGACTAGCGGGAAGATCAATGAGCAGTTCTTC. This chain joins TRBV7-3 and TRBJ2-1; TRBD2 aligns across 11 bases. The germline CDR1 and CDR2 sequences are SGHTA and FQGTGA. V shed 5 bases, J shed 6 bases, and the junction held 9 bases outside the gene matches. The CDR3 covers 16 residues.

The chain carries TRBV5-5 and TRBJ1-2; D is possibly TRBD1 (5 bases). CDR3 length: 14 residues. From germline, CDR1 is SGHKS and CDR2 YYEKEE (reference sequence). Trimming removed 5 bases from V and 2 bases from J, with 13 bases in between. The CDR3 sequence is CASRQVGGNYGYTF. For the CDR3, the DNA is TGTGCCAGCAGGCAGGTTGGGGGAAACTATGGCTACACCTTC. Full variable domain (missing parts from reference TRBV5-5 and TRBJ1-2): DAGVTQSPTHLIKTRGQQVTLRCSPISGHKSVSWYQQVLGQGPQFIFQYYEKEERGRGNFPDRFSARQFPNYSSELNVNALLLGDSALYLCASRQVGGNYGYTFGSGTRLTVV.

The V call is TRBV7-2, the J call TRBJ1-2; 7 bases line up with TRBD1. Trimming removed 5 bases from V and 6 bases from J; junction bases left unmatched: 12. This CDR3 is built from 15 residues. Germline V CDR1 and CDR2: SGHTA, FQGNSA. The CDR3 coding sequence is TGTGCCAGCAGCCGCACGGAAGGGGGCACGGATGGCTACACCTTC. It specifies CASSRTEGGTDGYTF.

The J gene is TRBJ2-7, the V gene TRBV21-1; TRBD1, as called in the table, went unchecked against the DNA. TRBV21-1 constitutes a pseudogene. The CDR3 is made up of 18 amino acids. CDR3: CASSSGPLDRPSSYEQYF. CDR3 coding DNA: TGTGCCAGCAGCAGCGGCCCCCTTGACAGGCCCAGCTCCTACGAGCAGTACTTC.

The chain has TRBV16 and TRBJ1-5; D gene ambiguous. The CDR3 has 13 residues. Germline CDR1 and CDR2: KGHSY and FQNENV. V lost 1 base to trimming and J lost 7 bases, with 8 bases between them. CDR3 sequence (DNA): TGTGCCAGCAGCCAATTTTACGACCAGCCCCAGCATTTT. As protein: CASSQFYDQPQHF.

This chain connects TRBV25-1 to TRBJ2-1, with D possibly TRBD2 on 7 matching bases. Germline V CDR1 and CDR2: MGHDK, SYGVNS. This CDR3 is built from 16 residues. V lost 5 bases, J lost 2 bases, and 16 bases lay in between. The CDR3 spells CASSTTIGGAYNEQFF. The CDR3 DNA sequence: TGTGCCAGCAGTACCACGATAGGGGGGGCCTACAATGAGCAGTTCTTC. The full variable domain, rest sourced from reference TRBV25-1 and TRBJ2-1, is EADIYQTPRYLVIGTGKKITLECSQTMGHDKMYWYQQDPGMELHLIHYSYGVNSTEKGDLSSESTVSRIRTEHFPLTLESARPSHTSQYLCASSTTIGGAYNEQFFGPGTRLTVL.

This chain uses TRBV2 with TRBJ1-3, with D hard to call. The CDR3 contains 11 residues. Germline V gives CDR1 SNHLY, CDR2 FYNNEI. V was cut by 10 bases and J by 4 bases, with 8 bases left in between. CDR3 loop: CATSFGNTIYF. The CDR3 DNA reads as TGTGCCACCTCTTTCGGAAACACCATATATTTT.

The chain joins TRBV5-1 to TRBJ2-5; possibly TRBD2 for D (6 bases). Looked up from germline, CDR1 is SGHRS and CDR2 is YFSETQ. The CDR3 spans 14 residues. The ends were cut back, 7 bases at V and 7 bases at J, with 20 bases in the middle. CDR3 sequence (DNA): TGCGCCAGCGGATCCGGGACCGAGGAGGGGACCCAGTACTTC. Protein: CASGSGTEEGTQYF.

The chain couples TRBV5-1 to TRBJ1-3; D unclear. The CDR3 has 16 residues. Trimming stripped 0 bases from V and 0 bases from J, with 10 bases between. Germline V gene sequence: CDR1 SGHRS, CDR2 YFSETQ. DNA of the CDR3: TGCGCCAGCAGCTTGGCCACGGGCCCCTCTGGAAACACCATATATTTT. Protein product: CASSLATGPSGNTIYF.

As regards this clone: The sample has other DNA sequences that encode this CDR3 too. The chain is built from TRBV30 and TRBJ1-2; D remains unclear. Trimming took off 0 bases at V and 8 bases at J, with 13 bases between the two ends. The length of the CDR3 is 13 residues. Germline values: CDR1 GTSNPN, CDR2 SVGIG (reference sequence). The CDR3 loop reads CAWSVGRVYGYTF. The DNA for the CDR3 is TGTGCCTGGAGTGTAGGCAGAGTCTACGGCTACACCTTC.

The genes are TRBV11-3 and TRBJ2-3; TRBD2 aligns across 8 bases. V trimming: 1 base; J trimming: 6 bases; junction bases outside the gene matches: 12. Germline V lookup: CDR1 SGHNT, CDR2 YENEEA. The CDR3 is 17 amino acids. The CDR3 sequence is CASSLGRSGGPSDTQYF. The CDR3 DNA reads TGTGCCAGCAGCTTAGGTCGTTCGGGAGGGCCCTCCGATACGCAGTATTTT. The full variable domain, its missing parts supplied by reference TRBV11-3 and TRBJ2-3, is EAGVVQSPRYKIIEKKQPVAFWCNPISGHNTLYWYLQNLGQGPELLIRYENEEAVDDSQLPKDRFSAERLKGVDSTLKIQPAELGDSAVYLCASSLGRSGGPSDTQYFGPGTRLTVL.

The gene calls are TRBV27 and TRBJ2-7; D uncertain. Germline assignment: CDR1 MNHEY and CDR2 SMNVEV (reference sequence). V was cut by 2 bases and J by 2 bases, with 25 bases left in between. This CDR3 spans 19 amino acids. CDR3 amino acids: CASSLGWGFLSREPYEQYF. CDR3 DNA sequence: TGTGCCAGCAGTTTAGGATGGGGTTTCTTATCCCGCGAACCCTACGAGCAGTACTTC.

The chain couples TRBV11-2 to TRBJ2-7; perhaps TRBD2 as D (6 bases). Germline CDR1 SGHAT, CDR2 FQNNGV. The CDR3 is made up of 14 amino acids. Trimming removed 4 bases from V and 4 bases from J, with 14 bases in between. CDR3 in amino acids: CASSSVGGRYEQYF. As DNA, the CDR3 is TGTGCCAGCAGCTCGGTCGGGGGTCGGTACGAGCAGTACTTC.

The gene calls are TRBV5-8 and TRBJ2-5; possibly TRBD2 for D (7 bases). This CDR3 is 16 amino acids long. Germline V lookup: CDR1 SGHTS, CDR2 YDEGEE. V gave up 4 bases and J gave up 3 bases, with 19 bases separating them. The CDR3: CASSPVRWGGKETQYF. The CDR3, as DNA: TGTGCCAGCAGCCCGGTGAGGTGGGGGGGCAAAGAGACCCAGTACTTC.

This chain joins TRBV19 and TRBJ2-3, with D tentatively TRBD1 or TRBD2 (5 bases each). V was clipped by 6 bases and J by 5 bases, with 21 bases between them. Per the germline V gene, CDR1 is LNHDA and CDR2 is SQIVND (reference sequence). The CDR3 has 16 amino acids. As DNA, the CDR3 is TGTGCCAGTAGCCGAGGGACCGCAGAGCTTCGAGATACGCAGTATTTT. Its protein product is CASSRGTAELRDTQYF.

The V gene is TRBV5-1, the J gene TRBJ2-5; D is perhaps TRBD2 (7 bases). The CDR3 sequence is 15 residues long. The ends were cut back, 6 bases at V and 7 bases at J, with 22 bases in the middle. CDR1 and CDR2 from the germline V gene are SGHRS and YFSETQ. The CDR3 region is CASNPLVGGGGTQYF. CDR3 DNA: TGCGCCAGCAACCCCCTCGTAGGAGGGGGGGGGACCCAGTACTTC. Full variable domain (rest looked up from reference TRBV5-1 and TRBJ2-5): KAGVTQTPRYLIKTRGQQVTLSCSPISGHRSVSWYQQTPGQGLQFLFEYFSETQRNKGNFPGRFSGRQFSNSRSEMNVSTLELGDSALYLCASNPLVGGGGTQYFGPGTRLLVL.

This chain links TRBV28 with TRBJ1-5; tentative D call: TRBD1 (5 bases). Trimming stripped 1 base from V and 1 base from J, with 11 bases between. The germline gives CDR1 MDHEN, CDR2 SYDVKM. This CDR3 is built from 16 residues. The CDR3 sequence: CASSLSGWGSNQPQHF. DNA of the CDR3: TGTGCCAGCAGTTTATCAGGGTGGGGAAGCAATCAGCCCCAGCATTTT.

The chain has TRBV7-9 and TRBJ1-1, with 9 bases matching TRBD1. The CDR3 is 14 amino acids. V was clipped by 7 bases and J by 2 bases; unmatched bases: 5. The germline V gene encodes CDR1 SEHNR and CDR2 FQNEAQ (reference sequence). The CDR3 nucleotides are TGTGCCAGCACTGAGGGACAGGGTAACACTGAAGCTTTCTTT. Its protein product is CASTEGQGNTEAFF.